Listed below are T cell receptor beta chains from one sample, sequenced in a study of blood T cell repertoires in COVID-19. TCRdb's table, derived via immunoSEQ multiplex PCR, lists solely in-frame clones and lacks some. The table includes about 130,000 clones, roughly four fifths detected once. Sample: peripheral blood. The receptors come from a human donor in a cohort sampled during active COVID-19. CDR3s include the opening cysteine and the closing phenylalanine or tryptophan.

cdr3_aa v_call
CASTGTGGRKPQHF TRBV19
CASSVRTGNYEQYF TRBV9
CASSPSSYEQYF TRBV12-3/TRBV12-4
CASTTGASGGENEQFF TRBV27
CASSLRGGAKNIQYF TRBV5-5
CAGSVAGKDSPLHF TRBV9
CASSPSVGEQFF TRBV7-2
CASSLFTRTSGGRSTDTQYF TRBV28
CASSLRGQRVSGNTIYF TRBV28
CACQETNTGELFF TRBV30
CASTPAWARMNTEAFF TRBV5-4
CASRPDREWGQPQHF TRBV2
CASLQEYSGANVLTF TRBV2
CASTGTVGGYTF TRBV11-2
CASSYSKHRVFF TRBV6-2/TRBV6-3
CASSVGPGNEQFF TRBV9
CASSLGSRTDILMNTEAFF TRBV7-9
CASKPKLNQPQHF TRBV28
CASSGSPGQDRNTEAFF TRBV25-1
CASNNRAGYTF TRBV6-5
CASSYGTGYSEQYF TRBV6-6
CASSYRSTEAFF TRBV12-3/TRBV12-4
CASSFSGLAEETQYF TRBV5-1
CASSLATPETGSPLHF TRBV5-1
CSASRGRDEAFF TRBV20-1
CASGQGHSGNTIYF TRBV5-1
CARLVGGVNGYTF TRBV30
CASSDQREAFF TRBV2
CATSPGRESSPLHF TRBV15
CASSRQGTGETQYF TRBV5-1
CSASDRVADTQYF TRBV20-1
CASSTSYGNTIYF TRBV6-5
CASSPGTGAWPQHF TRBV27
CASPFPGLTYEQYF TRBV5-4
CASTFTGGGYGYTF TRBV6-5
CASSQVFGDREKLFF TRBV4-1
CASSLSRGGNEKLFF TRBV11-2
CASSFRGTLSYNEQFF TRBV7-9
CASNQGTTEAFF TRBV2
CASTRGTEAFF TRBV19
CATSDRLVRRATGMKIEGNQPQHF TRBV24-1
CASSQLGSTGELFF TRBV7-8